This paragraph reports one T cell receptor beta chain. Its antigen is unknown. The sample belongs to a study of cytomegalovirus exposure and HLA in healthy donors. Study in general: Earlier sequencing of 150 million to 200 million T cells yielded about 120 million unique TCR beta sequences. Among the roughly 370 genotyped donors, 70% to 90% were placed in the Caucasian-associated ancestry cluster. Overall study findings and caveats: Per published accounts, TCR beta sequences correctly predicted the HLA-A and HLA-B alleles of most subjects. Analyzed later, most CMV-associated TCR beta chains appeared HLA-restricted.

The primer mix had 60 Vbeta and 13 Jbeta primers. Sequencing used immunoSEQ multiplex PCR; TCRdb keeps in-frame clones, though not all of them. The table shows 150,000 to 200,000 clones, with more than 9.5% occurring only once. The ends were cut back, 4 bases at V and 4 bases at J, with 23 bases in the middle. CDR3 length: 17 residues. CDR1 SGHNT and CDR2 YYREEE come from the germline V gene (reference sequence). V and J are TRBV5-4 and TRBJ1-2, with D possibly being TRBD1 (6 bases). This clonotype originated in a man aged 45-60 years in good health and CMV-seropositive. Sequenced: PBMCs. The CDR3 nucleotides are TGTGCCAGCAGCGTCACTGGGGGACATCCGTCCGTCTATGGCTACACCTTC. This sequence encodes CASSVTGGHPSVYGYTF.